The 29 T cell receptor beta chains below were found in one sample sequenced in a study of T cell repertoires in cytomegalovirus infection (dated by TCRdb to 2018 to 2020). The treatment or condition label, as the study defines it: in vitro stimulation with specific CMV peptide epitopes to enrich CMV-specific T cells. These TCRs are of unknown antigen specificity. The instrument given in TCRdb is Illumina HiSeq 1500. The public sequencing data were trimmed at Q25 with fastp and processed into clonotypes with MiXCR by TCRdb, which kept only in-frame beta chains. When rows share a CDR3 protein, they turn into one entry using the most common DNA and genes. This sample comprises roughly 570,000 distinct CDR3 sequences, approximately 40% of them detected only once. The top ten clonotypes cover 40% to 60% of the sample. This specimen was cultured PBMCs, taken from culture after CMV antigen stimulation. Receptor source: a human donor in good health (CMV status not recorded). Some clones in this sample may be carry-over from other donors' samples.

This clonotype was seen a few times. V gene TRBV7-9 combines with J gene TRBJ2-2; D perhaps matches TRBD1 (5 bases). V lost 10 bases and J lost 5, with 17 bases in between. Germline-derived CDR1 and CDR2 are SEHNR and FQNEAQ (reference sequence). The CDR3 spans 14 residues. CDR3: CATSVGEGTGELFF. Written as DNA, the CDR3 is TGTGCCACCTCCGTAGGGGAAGGGACCGGGGAGCTGTTTTTT.

This clonotype was found a few times. The CDR3 region has the DNA TGCAGTGCCGCGGACAGTACTAATGAAAAACTGTTTTTT. Amino acid sequence: CSAADSTNEKLFF. The chain has TRBV20-1 and TRBJ1-4, with D perhaps TRBD1 (6 bases). Germline values: CDR1 DFQATT, CDR2 SNEGSKA (reference sequence). This CDR3 comprises 13 residues. Trimming shortened V by 6 bases and J by 2 bases, and 10 bases separated the two germline ends.

V is TRBV7-2 and J is TRBJ2-3, with 7 nucleotides matching TRBD2. The ends lost 1 base at V and 0 bases at J; junction bases unmatched: 4. The CDR3 spans 16 residues. CDR1 SGHTA and CDR2 FQGNSA come from the germline V gene. Here the CDR3 DNA reads TGTGCCAGCAGCTTAGTAGCGGGCCTGAGCACAGATACGCAGTATTTT. This translates into CASSLVAGLSTDTQYF.

This clonotype was observed a few times. V is TRBV6-1 and J is TRBJ2-7, with 8 bases that match TRBD1. The CDR3 sequence is 14 residues long. Losses at the gene ends were 3 bases for V and 4 bases for J; bases not matched to a gene: 5. The germline V gene has CDR1 MNHNS and CDR2 SASEGT. CDR3 amino acids: CASSEGQGAYEQYF. The DNA for the CDR3 is TGTGCCAGCAGTGAGGGGCAGGGGGCTTACGAGCAGTACTTC.

DNA of the CDR3: TGCAGCGTTGAAGGGGACTCTACGCGTCCGGGCCTTTGGGCAGATACGCAGTATTTT. Residues: CSVEGDSTRPGLWADTQYF. This chain links TRBV29-1 with TRBJ2-3; the D gene is possibly TRBD2 (6 bases). This CDR3 spans 19 amino acids. The V end lost 1 base, the J end lost 4 bases, and 27 bases lay between the germline ends. Germline values: CDR1 SQVTM, CDR2 ANQGSEA.

The chain carries TRBV29-1 and TRBJ2-2, with D maybe TRBD2 (7 bases). Germline CDR1 and CDR2: SQVTM and ANQGSEA. V was pared by 6 bases and J by 0 bases, with 17 bases between. There are 16 residues in the CDR3. The CDR3 DNA follows: TGCAGCGTACGGGGGGCAGGGGCTTCGAACACCGGGGAGCTGTTTTTT. Translated: CSVRGAGASNTGELFF.

This clonotype was detected once. This chain joins TRBV10-3 and TRBJ2-1; perhaps D is TRBD1 or TRBD2 (5 bases each). The CDR3 extends over 13 amino acids. Germline V CDR1 and CDR2: ENHRY, SYGVKD. Trimming cost V 6 bases and J 5 bases, with 11 bases left between them. The DNA for the CDR3 is TGTGCCATCAGATATGGGGGAAACAATGAGCAGTTCTTC. It is translated as CAIRYGGNNEQFF.

This clonotype appeared a few times. The gene calls are TRBV7-6 and TRBJ1-6; unclear D gene. The V end was cut by 1 base, the J end by 5 bases, with 6 bases between. Germline V lookup: CDR1 SGHVS, CDR2 FNYEAQ. The CDR3 runs 14 residues. DNA of the CDR3: TGTGCCAGCAGCTTAGGGGTGGATAATTCACCCCTCCACTTT. Translating gives CASSLGVDNSPLHF. Based on the CDR3 plus reference TRBV7-6 and TRBJ1-6, the full variable domain is GAGVSQSPRYKVTKRGQDVALRCDPISGHVSLYWYRQALGQGPEFLTYFNYEAQQDKSGLPNDRFSAERPEGSISTLTIQRTEQRDSAMYRCASSLGVDNSPLHFGNGTRLTVT.

The V call is TRBV7-6, the J call TRBJ2-2; D call uncertain. The CDR3 consists of 13 residues. Germline V gives CDR1 SGHVS, CDR2 FNYEAQ. V lost 2 bases, J lost 4 bases, and 5 bases lay in between. The CDR3, as DNA: TGTGCCAGCAGCTTATTCTTCACCGGGGAGCTGTTTTTT. It encodes CASSLFFTGELFF.

The chain is built from TRBV28 and TRBJ2-3, with TRBD2 matching 11 bases. With V trimmed by 8 bases and J by 10 bases, 8 bases remained unmatched. CDR3 length: 13 residues. Germline lookup yields CDR1 MDHEN and CDR2 SYDVKM. CDR3 DNA: TGTGCCAGCCTAGCGGGGGGTCGGCGGGCGCAGTATTTT. The encoded protein is CASLAGGRRAQYF. The entire variable domain, with the rest obtained from reference TRBV28 and TRBJ2-3, is as follows: DVKVTQSSRYLVKRTGEKVFLECVQDMDHENMFWYRQDPGLGLRLIYFSYDVKMKEKGDIPEGYSVSREKKERFSLILESASTNQTSMYLCASLAGGRRAQYFGPGTRLTVL.

The J gene is TRBJ2-3, the V gene TRBV20-1; 7 bases agree with TRBD2. CDR1 DFQATT and CDR2 SNEGSKA come from the germline V gene (reference sequence). The CDR3 consists of 16 residues. V dropped 0 bases and J dropped 4; count of bases not matched to a gene: 10. The CDR3 is CSARDAHRGGPDTQYF. The CDR3 coding sequence is TGCAGTGCTAGAGACGCCCATCGCGGGGGACCAGATACGCAGTATTTT.

This clonotype was detected only a few times. The junction departs from the called germline gene at one end, perhaps through a read error. This chain links TRBV4-1 with TRBJ2-3; TRBD1 or TRBD2 may be the D gene (6 bases each). The CDR3 runs to 17 residues. Germline V gene sequence: CDR1 MGHRA, CDR2 YSYEKL. CDR3 loop: CASSPTRGRSSTDTQYF. Written as DNA, the CDR3 is TGTGCCAGCAGCCCAACTCGGGGGCGCTCTAGCACAGATACGCAGTATTTT.

The table lists this clonotype with a few counts. The chain recombines TRBV30 with TRBJ2-1, with TRBD2 as a possible D gene (5 bases). V lost 4 bases and J 4 bases, leaving 8 bases between the germline ends. CDR1 and CDR2 from the germline V gene are GTSNPN and SVGIG (reference sequence). This CDR3 is 12 amino acids long. Here the CDR3 reads CAWTSSYNEQFF. The CDR3 DNA follows: TGTGCCTGGACTAGCTCTTACAATGAGCAGTTCTTC.

The rearrangement uses TRBV20-1 and TRBJ2-1, with 14 bases lining up with TRBD2. Germline CDR1 reads DFQATT; CDR2 reads SNEGSKA (reference sequence). Trimming cost V 3 bases and J 10 bases; bases outside gene matches: 17. CDR3 length equals 18 residues. The CDR3 nucleotides are TGCAGTGCTAGCGGGGGTGCAAGGGAGACTAGCGGGGGGGCCGAGCAGTTCTTC. Protein sequence: CSASGGARETSGGAEQFF.

This clonotype has just a few counts. The chain links TRBV18 to TRBJ1-4; 7 bases align to TRBD1. Trimming cost V 3 bases and J 7 bases; bases outside gene matches: 2. Per the germline V gene, CDR1 is KGHSH and CDR2 is LQKENI. CDR3 length: 13 residues. The CDR3 reads CASSPAGGEKLFF. The CDR3 DNA sequence: TGTGCCAGCTCACCTGCAGGGGGTGAAAAACTGTTTTTT.

The V gene is TRBV7-4, the J gene TRBJ1-4; the D gene is possibly TRBD1 (5 bases). Germline lookup yields CDR1 SGHVT and CDR2 SQSDAQ. The CDR3 is made up of 13 amino acids. V was cut by 4 bases and J by 14 bases, with 17 bases left in between. CDR3 in amino acids: CASSSGPDGRLFF. The CDR3 DNA reads TGTGCCAGCAGCTCAGGGCCAGACGGACGTCTGTTTTTT.

Written as DNA, the CDR3 is TGTGCCAGCTCACCACTCAGGGATTGGTCCGAGCAGTACTTC. Its protein product is CASSPLRDWSEQYF. The chain is built from TRBV18 and TRBJ2-7; D may be TRBD1 (5 bases). Germline V gives CDR1 KGHSH, CDR2 LQKENI. V lost 1 base and J lost 6, with 13 bases in between. The CDR3 contains 14 residues.

This clonotype was observed a handful of times. The V gene is TRBV7-6, the J gene TRBJ2-3; 7 bases are a match to TRBD2. CDR1 SGHVS and CDR2 FNYEAQ come from the germline V gene. After removal of 4 bases from V and 4 bases from J, the junction contained 8 bases not matched to a gene. The CDR3 runs to 15 residues. The CDR3 spells CASSSMGGSPDTQYF. The CDR3 nucleotides read TGTGCCAGCAGCTCTATGGGCGGGAGTCCAGATACGCAGTATTTT.

J is TRBJ2-1 and V is TRBV29-1; D possibly matches TRBD1 or TRBD2 (5 bases each). Trimming removed 4 bases from V and 0 bases from J, with 19 bases in between. The CDR3 contains 17 residues. CDR1 is SQVTM and CDR2 is ANQGSEA in the germline V gene. The CDR3 reads CSVGGTMGRSSYNEQFF. The CDR3 coding sequence is TGCAGCGTTGGTGGGACGATGGGCAGGAGCTCCTACAATGAGCAGTTCTTC.

The chain carries TRBV12-3 or TRBV12-4 and TRBJ2-5; possible D gene TRBD2, 6 bases. The V end was cut by 6 bases, the J end by 2 bases, with 19 bases between. This CDR3 has 16 residues. This CDR3 reads CASSLWRQGGQETQYF. The CDR3 DNA sequence: TGTGCCAGCAGCCTCTGGCGGCAGGGAGGTCAAGAGACCCAGTACTTC.

This chain uses TRBV11-2 with TRBJ2-1; D not certain. The CDR3 is 15 amino acids. The germline CDR1 and CDR2 sequences are SGHAT and FQNNGV. V lost 1 base and J lost 0, with 7 bases in between. The CDR3 reads CASSLVALSYNEQFF. The CDR3 DNA reads TGTGCCAGCAGCTTAGTGGCTCTCTCCTACAATGAGCAGTTCTTC.

This clonotype was recorded only once. The chain employs TRBV4-1 and TRBJ2-3, with 10 bases fitting TRBD2. The CDR3 is made up of 18 amino acids. V shed 1 base, J shed 1 base, and the junction held 8 bases outside the gene matches. The germline V gene encodes CDR1 MGHRA and CDR2 YSYEKL. CDR3 loop: CASSQVVGLAGGTDTQYF. The CDR3 DNA reads TGCGCCAGCAGCCAAGTTGTAGGGCTAGCGGGGGGCACAGATACGCAGTATTTT.

This clonotype appeared a few times. The chain carries TRBV7-9 and TRBJ1-1; D is perhaps TRBD1 (5 bases). The length of the CDR3 is 13 residues. CDR1 is SEHNR and CDR2 is FQNEAQ in the germline V gene (reference sequence). Trimming removed 3 bases at V and 7 bases at J, with 12 bases between. The chain's CDR3 is CASSFARGVEAFF. The CDR3 nucleotides read TGTGCCAGCAGCTTTGCAAGGGGAGTTGAAGCTTTCTTT.

Only a few counts were recorded for this clonotype. The chain links TRBV19 to TRBJ2-1; 7 bases match TRBD1. This CDR3 has 15 residues. V shed 6 bases, J shed 3 bases, and the junction held 8 bases outside the gene matches. Germline V gene sequence: CDR1 LNHDA, CDR2 SQIVND (reference sequence). The CDR3 bases are TGTGCCAGTAGCCCCGGACAGGAAATCTACAATGAGCAGTTCTTC. Protein: CASSPGQEIYNEQFF.

The genes are TRBV7-9 and TRBJ1-1, with a weak D call TRBD1 (5 bases). The germline V gene encodes CDR1 SEHNR and CDR2 FQNEAQ (reference sequence). This CDR3 spans 12 amino acids. Trimming removed 5 bases at V and 8 bases at J, with 12 bases between. This CDR3 is CASSPGRREAFF. CDR3 nucleotide sequence: TGTGCCAGCAGCCCAGGGAGGCGGGAAGCTTTCTTT.

This clonotype was seen more than once but under ten times. The chain combines TRBV7-2 with TRBJ2-7; the D gene is possibly TRBD1 (6 bases). In germline, CDR1 is SGHTA, CDR2 FQGNSA. This CDR3 has 14 residues. V was shortened by 4 bases and J by 0 bases, with 10 bases between the two germline ends. This CDR3 is CASSSRQASYEQYF. The CDR3 region has the DNA TGTGCCAGCAGCTCCCGACAGGCCTCCTACGAGCAGTACTTC.

This clonotype appeared a few times. The chain is built from TRBV7-2 and TRBJ2-2, with TRBD2 identical over 10 bases. The CDR3 totals 16 residues. Unmatched junction bases numbered 4, after V lost 5 bases and J lost 1 base. Germline V CDR1 and CDR2: SGHTA, FQGNSA. The CDR3 sequence: CASSTQRGGNTGELFF. The CDR3, as DNA: TGTGCCAGCAGCACCCAGCGGGGGGGGAACACCGGGGAGCTGTTTTTT.

In its sample, this clonotype was seen a few times. In nucleotides, the CDR3 is TGTGCCAGCAGCACTTTCCCGGGGTACTTGGTTAGTTCACCCCTCCACTTT. Its protein is CASSTFPGYLVSSPLHF. V is TRBV7-2 and J is TRBJ1-6; no reliable D call. V lost 5 bases to trimming and J lost 9 bases, with 23 bases between them. This CDR3 contains 17 residues. Germline V CDR1 and CDR2: SGHTA, FQGNSA. Full variable domain (rest looked up from reference TRBV7-2 and TRBJ1-6): GAGVSQSPSNKVTEKGKDVELRCDPISGHTALYWYRQSLGQGLEFLIYFQGNSAPDKSGLPSDRFSAERTGGSVSTLTIQRTQQEDSAVYLCASSTFPGYLVSSPLHFGNGTRLTVT.

The table lists this clonotype with a few counts. DNA for the CDR3: TGTGCCAGCAGTCCGGGACAGGCCACTGAAGCTTTCTTT. This sequence encodes CASSPGQATEAFF. The chain uses TRBV7-8 and TRBJ1-1; 8 bases map to TRBD1. CDR1 is SGHVS, CDR2 FQNEAQ, per germline. V was pared by 6 bases and J by 4 bases, with 4 bases of the junction left unmatched. This CDR3 contains 13 residues.